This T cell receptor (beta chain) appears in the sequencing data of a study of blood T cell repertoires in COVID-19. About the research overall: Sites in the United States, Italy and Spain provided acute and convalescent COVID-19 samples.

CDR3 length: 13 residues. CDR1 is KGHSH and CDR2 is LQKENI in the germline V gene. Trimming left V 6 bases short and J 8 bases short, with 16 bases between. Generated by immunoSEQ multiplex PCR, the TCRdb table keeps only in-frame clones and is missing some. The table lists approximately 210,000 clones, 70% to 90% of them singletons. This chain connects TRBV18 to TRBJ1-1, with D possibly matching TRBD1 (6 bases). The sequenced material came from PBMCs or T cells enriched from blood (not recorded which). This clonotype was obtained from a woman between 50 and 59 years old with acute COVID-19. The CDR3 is CASSMPGTLEAFF. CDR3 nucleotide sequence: TGTGCCAGCTCGATGCCCGGGACATTAGAAGCTTTCTTT.